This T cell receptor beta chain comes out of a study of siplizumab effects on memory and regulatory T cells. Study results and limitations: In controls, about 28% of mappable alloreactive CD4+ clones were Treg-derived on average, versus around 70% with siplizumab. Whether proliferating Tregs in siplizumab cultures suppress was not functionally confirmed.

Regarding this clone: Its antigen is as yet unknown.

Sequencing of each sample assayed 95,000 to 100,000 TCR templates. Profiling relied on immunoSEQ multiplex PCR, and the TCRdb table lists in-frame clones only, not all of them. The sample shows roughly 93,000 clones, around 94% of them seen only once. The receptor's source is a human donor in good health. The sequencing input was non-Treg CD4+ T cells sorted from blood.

CDR3 protein: CASSLTSGETQYF. CDR3 sequence (DNA): TGTGCCAGCAGCTTGACTAGCGGAGAGACCCAGTACTTC. J is TRBJ2-5 and V is TRBV7-3, with TRBD2 matching 9 bases. The CDR3 contains 13 residues. Germline trimming cut 3 bases from V and 4 bases from J; bases unmatched to any gene: 0. CDR1 and CDR2 from the germline V gene are SGHTA and FQGTGA.